Given below is one T cell receptor (beta chain) in context. TCRdb's table, derived via immunoSEQ multiplex PCR, lists solely in-frame clones and lacks some. Among 90,000 to 150,000 clones listed, about nine tenths were seen once. This specimen belongs to a study of control samples from healthy donors and cancer patients. This CDR3 has 16 residues. The V gene's germline CDR1 is SEHNR and CDR2 FQNEAQ (reference sequence). V shed 4 bases, J shed 7 bases, and the junction held 7 bases outside the gene matches. The chain employs TRBV7-9 and TRBJ2-2; 12 bases match TRBD2. The clonotype comes from a man aged 35-49 years in good health. Sequencing was done on a sample of blood. The chain's CDR3 is CASSSRLAGGYGELFF. For the CDR3, the DNA is TGTGCCAGCAGCTCGCGGCTAGCGGGGGGGTACGGGGAGCTGTTTTTT.